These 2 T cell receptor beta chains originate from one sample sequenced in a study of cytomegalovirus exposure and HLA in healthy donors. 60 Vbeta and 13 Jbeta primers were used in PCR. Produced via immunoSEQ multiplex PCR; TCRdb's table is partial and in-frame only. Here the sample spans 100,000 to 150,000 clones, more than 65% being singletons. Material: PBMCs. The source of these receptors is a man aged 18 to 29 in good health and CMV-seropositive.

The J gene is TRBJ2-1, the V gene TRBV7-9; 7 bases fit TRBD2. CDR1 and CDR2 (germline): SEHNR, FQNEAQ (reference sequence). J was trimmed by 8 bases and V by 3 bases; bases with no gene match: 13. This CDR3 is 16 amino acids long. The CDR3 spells CASSFRGGGDSDEQFF. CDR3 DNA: TGTGCCAGCAGCTTCCGGGGTGGGGGGGATTCGGATGAGCAGTTCTTC. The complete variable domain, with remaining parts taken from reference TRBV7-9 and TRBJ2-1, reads DTGVSQNPRHKITKRGQNVTFRCDPISEHNRLYWYRQTLGQGPEFLTYFQNEAQLEKSRLLSDRFSAERPKGSFSTLEIQRTEQGDSAMYLCASSFRGGGDSDEQFFGPGTRLTVL.

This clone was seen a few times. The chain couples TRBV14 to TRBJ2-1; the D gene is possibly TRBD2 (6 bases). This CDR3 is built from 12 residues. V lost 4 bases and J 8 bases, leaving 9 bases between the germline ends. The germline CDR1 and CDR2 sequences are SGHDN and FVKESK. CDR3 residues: CASSPGLHEQFF. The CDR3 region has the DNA TGTGCCAGCAGCCCAGGACTACATGAGCAGTTCTTC.